The sequence of this T cell receptor (beta chain) was determined in a study of cytomegalovirus exposure and HLA in healthy donors. Points from the study as a whole: A later analysis reportedly found fewer N-insertions in an Asian-associated ancestry cluster than the roughly 700-donor mean.

Worth noting for this clone: The antigen remains unidentified.

With V trimmed by 5 bases and J by 6 bases, 11 bases remained unmatched. There are 17 residues in the CDR3. Looked up from germline, CDR1 is SGHAT and CDR2 is FQNNGV. With 60 Vbeta and 13 Jbeta primers, the PCR was carried out. Data came from immunoSEQ multiplex PCR; TCRdb stores just in-frame clones and leaves some out. The table has about 190,000 clones, about four fifths seen once. The rearrangement uses TRBV11-2 and TRBJ2-2; 11 bases are a match to TRBD1. The TCR comes from a woman aged 18-29 years in good health and CMV-seronegative. The material sequenced was PBMCs. In DNA form, the CDR3 reads TGTGCCAGCAGCAGCCGGACAGGGGGCGCATCGGCCGGGGAGCTGTTTTTT. Its protein is CASSSRTGGASAGELFF.